This T cell receptor (beta chain) was captured in a study of cytomegalovirus exposure and HLA in healthy donors. In the study overall: From 150 million to 200 million T cells, an earlier analysis saw 110 million or so unique TCR beta sequences.

Comments on this clone: Its antigen is as yet unknown.

Study-wide points: Later analysis showed most CMV-associated TCR beta chains appearing HLA-restricted. Analyzed later, association rates of TCRs varied across HLA loci, with DRB1 most and HLA-C fewest. A later analysis linked a missense DCLRE1C variant to TCR beta V- and J-gene trimming.

PCR primers comprised 60 Vbeta and 13 Jbeta primers. Using immunoSEQ multiplex PCR, the repertoire was profiled, and TCRdb retains in-frame clones only, with some absent. Of hundreds of thousands of clones in the sample, over 60% were seen once. The sample taken for sequencing was PBMCs. This sequence originates from a male donor in good health and CMV-seronegative.

CDR3 sequence (DNA): TGTGCCAGCCTCACTCAGGGGCCGAGCACTGAAGCTTTCTTT. This sequence encodes CASLTQGPSTEAFF. The gene calls are TRBV2 and TRBJ1-1; D is perhaps TRBD1 (6 bases). Germline V gene data show CDR1 as SNHLY and CDR2 as FYNNEI. The germline V and J ends were trimmed by 8 bases and 4 bases, with 17 bases remaining between them. CDR3 length: 14 residues.